This is a list of T cell receptor beta chains from one sample in a study of blood T cell repertoires in COVID-19. Assay used: immunoSEQ multiplex PCR; TCRdb lists only in-frame clones, some missing. The sample records 65,000 to 95,000 clones, roughly 84% being singletons. Input material: peripheral blood. The source of these receptors is a man between 70 and 80 years old with active or convalescent COVID-19. CDR3s include the opening cysteine and the closing phenylalanine or tryptophan. The D gene is left open where the match is weak. Some rows mark clone size as missing; the rest say once, few, many or name a class of expanded clone.

d_call,clone_size,j_call,v_call,cdr3_aa,cdr3_nt
TRBD1,.,TRBJ1-1,TRBV5-1,CASSLVITGGATEAFF,TGCGCCAGCAGCTTGGTGATCACAGGGGGCGCGACTGAAGCTTTCTTT
.,.,TRBJ2-2,TRBV30,CAWTLSGTGELFF,TGTGCCTGGACCCTTAGCGGTACCGGGGAGCTGTTTTTT
.,.,TRBJ2-1,TRBV2,CASSLTGYNEQFF,TGTGCCAGCAGTTTAACAGGGTACAATGAGCAGTTCTTC
TRBD1,.,TRBJ1-4,TRBV10-3,CAISESGRTGVLEKLFF,TGTGCCATCAGTGAGTCTGGAAGGACAGGGGTCCTCGAAAAACTGTTTTTT
.,.,TRBJ1-5,TRBV19,CASSPGREQPQHF,TGTGCCAGTAGTCCGGGCAGGGAACAGCCCCAGCATTTT
.,.,TRBJ1-1,TRBV7-3,CASSFGANTEAFF,TGTGCCAGCAGCTTTGGAGCGAACACTGAAGCTTTCTTT
.,.,TRBJ1-2,TRBV28,CASTDRGNYGYTF,TGTGCCAGCACCGATAGGGGGAATTATGGCTACACCTTC
TRBD2,.,TRBJ2-3,TRBV5-4,CASNRGGPGAVSTDTQYF,TGTGCCAGCAACCGGGGGGGACCAGGTGCAGTTAGTACAGATACGCAGTATTTT
.,.,TRBJ2-7,TRBV5-5,CASSLVAGAYEQYF,TGTGCCAGCAGCTTGGTCGCAGGGGCCTACGAGCAGTACTTC
.,.,TRBJ2-3,TRBV2,CASSLLLTSTDTQYF,TGTGCCAGCAGTCTACTACTGACTAGCACAGATACGCAGTATTTT
TRBD1,.,TRBJ2-7,TRBV19,CASRDRATYEQYF,TGTGCCAGTAGAGACAGGGCGACTTACGAGCAGTACTTC
TRBD2,.,TRBJ2-7,TRBV27,CASSSPRSGPTSGTHEQYF,TGTGCCAGCAGTTCGCCCCGATCGGGGCCGACTAGCGGGACTCACGAGCAGTACTTC
.,.,TRBJ2-1,TRBV5-6,CASSLYRESYNEQFF,TGTGCCAGCAGCCTCTACAGGGAATCCTACAATGAGCAGTTCTTC
.,once,TRBJ1-3,TRBV12-5,CASGPQRSGNTIYF,TGTGCTAGTGGCCCCCAGCGAAGTGGAAACACCATATATTTT
TRBD2,.,TRBJ2-1,TRBV11-2,CASSLSGGVNEQFF,TGTGCCAGCAGCTTAAGCGGGGGAGTCAATGAGCAGTTCTTC
.,.,TRBJ1-2,TRBV7-9,CASSPFRQALYGYTF,TGTGCCAGCAGCCCGTTTCGACAGGCCCTGTATGGCTACACCTTC
TRBD1,.,TRBJ1-1,TRBV5-1,CASSSRGLPWDTEAFF,TGCGCCAGCAGTTCTAGGGGGCTCCCGTGGGACACTGAAGCTTTCTTT
TRBD1,.,TRBJ1-1,TRBV28,CASSETGVSTEAFF,TGTGCCAGCAGTGAAACAGGGGTTTCGACTGAAGCTTTCTTT
TRBD1,.,TRBJ1-2,TRBV30,CAWSVQGITRGYTF,TGTGCCTGGAGTGTACAGGGGATAACTAGGGGCTACACCTTC
TRBD1,.,TRBJ2-7,TRBV10-3,CAITGTGNSYEQYF,TGTGCCATCACCGGGACAGGAAACTCCTACGAGCAGTACTTC
.,.,TRBJ2-5,TRBV5-6,CASSLRVSGGPYETQYF,TGTGCCAGCAGCTTGCGGGTGTCAGGAGGCCCGTATGAGACCCAGTACTTC
TRBD1,.,TRBJ2-7,TRBV5-1,CASSSTGAYEQYF,TGCGCCAGCAGCTCAACAGGGGCCTACGAGCAGTACTTC
TRBD1,.,TRBJ1-2,TRBV7-9,CASSPGTGGNNGYTF,TGTGCCAGCAGCCCGGGGACAGGCGGTAATAATGGCTACACCTTC